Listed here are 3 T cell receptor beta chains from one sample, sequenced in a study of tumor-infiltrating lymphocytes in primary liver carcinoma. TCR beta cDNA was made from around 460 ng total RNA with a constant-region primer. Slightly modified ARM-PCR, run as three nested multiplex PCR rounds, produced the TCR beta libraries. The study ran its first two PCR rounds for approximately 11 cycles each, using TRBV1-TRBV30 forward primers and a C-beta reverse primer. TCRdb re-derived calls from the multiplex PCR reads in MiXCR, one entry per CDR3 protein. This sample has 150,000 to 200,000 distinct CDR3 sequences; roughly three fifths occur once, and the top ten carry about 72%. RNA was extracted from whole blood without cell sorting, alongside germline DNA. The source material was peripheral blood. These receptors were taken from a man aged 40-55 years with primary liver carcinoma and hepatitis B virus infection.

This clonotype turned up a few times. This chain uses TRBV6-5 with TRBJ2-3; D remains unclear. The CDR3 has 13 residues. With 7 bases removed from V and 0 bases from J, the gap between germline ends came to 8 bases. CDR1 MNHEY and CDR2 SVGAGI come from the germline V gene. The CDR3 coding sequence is TGTGCCAGCAAGACGGGTAGCACAGATACGCAGTATTTT. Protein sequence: CASKTGSTDTQYF.

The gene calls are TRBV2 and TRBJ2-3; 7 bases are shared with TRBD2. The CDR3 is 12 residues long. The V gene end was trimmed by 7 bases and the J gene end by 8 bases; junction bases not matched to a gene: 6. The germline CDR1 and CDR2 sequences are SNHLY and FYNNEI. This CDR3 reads CASTSGAGTQYF. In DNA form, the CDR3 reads TGTGCCAGCACTAGCGGTGCGGGTACGCAGTATTTT. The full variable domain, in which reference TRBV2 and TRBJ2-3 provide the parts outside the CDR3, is EPEVTQTPSHQVTQMGQEVILRCVPISNHLYFYWYRQILGQKVEFLVSFYNNEISEKSEIFDDQFSVERPDGSNFTLKIRSTKLEDSAMYFCASTSGAGTQYFGPGTRLTVL.

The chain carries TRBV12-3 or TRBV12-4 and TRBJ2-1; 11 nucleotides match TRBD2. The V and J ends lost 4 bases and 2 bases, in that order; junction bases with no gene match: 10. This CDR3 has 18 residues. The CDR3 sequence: CASSSDGTSGQAYNEQFF. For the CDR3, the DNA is TGTGCCAGCAGTTCGGACGGGACTAGCGGACAAGCCTACAATGAGCAGTTCTTC.